This TCR beta chain appears in the sequencing data of a study of Ad26.COV2.S vaccination and SARS-CoV-2 variants. Notes on the study in general: Similar non-spike TCR breadth was observed in recipients of vaccine and of placebo. The study found higher spike-specific TCR breadth in vaccine than placebo recipients.

Here immunoSEQ multiplex PCR was the method, and the copy in TCRdb shows in-frame clones only, minus some. The sample lists around 300,000 clones, around nine tenths occurring once. Treatment reported: roughly 18 received Ad26.COV2.S at low or high dose, single or two shots; five or six received placebo; per-sample allocation not given. The study sampled participants on day 63 after the first vaccine or placebo injection. The V and J ends lost 2 bases and 8 bases respectively, with 9 bases between them. The CDR3 covers 11 residues. CDR1 is DFQATT, CDR2 SNEGSKA, per germline (reference sequence). Worth noting for this clone: No antigen is known for it.

The sample was peripheral blood, taken in a trial of Ad26.COV2.S vaccine versus placebo. The sequence came from a person between 18 and 65 years old who received the Ad26.COV2.S COVID-19 vaccine or a placebo. The gene calls are TRBV20-1 and TRBJ1-1; D not certain. Written as DNA, the CDR3 is TGCAGTGCTAGAAGACCGACGGAAGCTTTCTTT. As protein: CSARRPTEAFF.